These T cell receptor beta chains were read from a single sample in a study of blood T cell repertoires in COVID-19. Libraries were prepared by immunoSEQ multiplex PCR; TCRdb keeps only in-frame clonotypes and omits some of them. This table holds around 230,000 clones, about nine tenths found once. The sample consisted of PBMCs or T cells enriched from blood (not recorded which). Source of these receptors: a middle-aged woman with acute COVID-19. Each CDR3 is given with its conserved first and last residue.

TRBV20-1	TRBJ1-5	13	CSASTGMEQPQHF
TRBV30	TRBJ2-3	12	CAWSARADTQYF
TRBV7-9	TRBJ2-6	14	CASRQSSGANVLTF
TRBV19	TRBJ1-2	13	CASRWTVENGYTF
TRBV11-3	TRBJ1-1	16	CASSFGTGGMNTEAFF
TRBV18	TRBJ1-2	14	CASSQGGTAYGYTF
TRBV27	TRBJ1-5	17	CASSLSQGAIRNQPQHF
TRBV11-3	TRBJ2-2	18	CASSRNDRDFLNTGELFF
TRBV11-2	TRBJ1-6	15	CASSWGQAYNSPLHF
TRBV5-1	TRBJ1-2	17	CASSFFRRDSQPYGYTF
TRBV6-5	TRBJ2-2	14	CASSTTANTGELFF
TRBV5-4	TRBJ2-3	14	CASSLGAVRDTQYF
TRBV5-8	TRBJ2-5	16	CASSLPVGGNQETQYF
TRBV9	TRBJ1-5	14	CASSQGTDNQPQHF
TRBV7-8	TRBJ2-2	17	CASTPGLAGGHGGELFF
TRBV5-4	TRBJ1-2	15	CASSLYRDRGNGYTF
TRBV4-1	TRBJ1-1	17	CASSPQGQGARSTEAFF
TRBV18	TRBJ1-2	15	CASSPQKQEAYGYTF
TRBV19	TRBJ1-1	15	CASIRSQAMNTEAFF
TRBV11-2	TRBJ1-3	16	CASSPLPLGAGNTIYF
TRBV4-3	TRBJ1-1	19	CASSQDQGTGANMNTEAFF
TRBV7-2	TRBJ1-1	14	CASSLMPGNTEAFF
TRBV5-1	TRBJ1-1	13	CASSLGQDTEAFF
TRBV5-1	TRBJ2-5	16	CASRVAGGTSQETQYF
TRBV2	TRBJ1-4	15	CASTQRGSVDEKLFF
TRBV7-2	TRBJ2-1	16	CASSSDGGAIYNEQFF
TRBV18	TRBJ1-1	14	CASSPGTGNTEAFF
TRBV9	TRBJ2-1	14	CASSGQGAYNEQFF
TRBV28	TRBJ1-5	15	CASTGQGMSNQPQHF
TRBV18	TRBJ2-2	16	CASSPHGGGSPGELFF
TRBV9	TRBJ2-7	13	CASSVQQGDEQYF
TRBV5-8	TRBJ2-7	16	CASSLGVLRGAYEQYF
TRBV5-5	TRBJ1-2	15	CASSLGFRDRGGYTF
TRBV7-9	TRBJ2-1	15	CASSLEASGHNEQFF
TRBV9	TRBJ2-4	17	CASSSSGLNYQGNIQYF
TRBV7-3	TRBJ2-2	14	CASSSGPGDGELFF
TRBV25-1	TRBJ2-5	12	CATTGTEETQYF
TRBV5-5	TRBJ1-5	17	CASSLKGQGATNQPQHF
TRBV7-3	TRBJ2-1	14	CASSPGLAGNEQFF
TRBV5-1	TRBJ2-5	15	CASSLVPGGDETQYF
TRBV19	TRBJ2-2	13	CASSTQGTGELFF
TRBV4-1	TRBJ1-4	16	CASSQDPAQEGEKLFF
TRBV9	TRBJ2-5	14	CASSPLRFEETQYF
TRBV9	TRBJ2-1	17	CASSPLAGGPNYNEQFF
TRBV7-2	TRBJ2-3	13	CASSLSVTDTQYF